This paragraph covers one TCR beta chain sequence. Other nucleotide sequences from this sample produce the same CDR3. The CDR3 contains 17 residues. Trimming at V came to 0 bases and at J to 2 bases, leaving 5 bases not matched to a gene. Germline V lookup: CDR1 SGHRS, CDR2 YFSETQ. The protocol was immunoSEQ multiplex PCR, while the TCRdb copy is restricted to in-frame clones and leaves out a portion. This table holds approximately 220,000 clones, around 84% found once. This specimen belongs to a study of blood T cell repertoires in COVID-19. Study information: PBMCs, B-cell-depleted T cells, or T cells provided the cDNA or gDNA that made up the material.

This chain connects TRBV5-1 to TRBJ2-3; TRBD2 matches at 11 bases. The sample was peripheral blood. The clonotype was recovered from a man over 45 who had recovered from COVID-19. CDR3 protein: CASSLGLAGGITDTQYF. CDR3 nucleotides: TGCGCCAGCAGCTTGGGGCTAGCGGGAGGAATCACAGATACGCAGTATTTT.